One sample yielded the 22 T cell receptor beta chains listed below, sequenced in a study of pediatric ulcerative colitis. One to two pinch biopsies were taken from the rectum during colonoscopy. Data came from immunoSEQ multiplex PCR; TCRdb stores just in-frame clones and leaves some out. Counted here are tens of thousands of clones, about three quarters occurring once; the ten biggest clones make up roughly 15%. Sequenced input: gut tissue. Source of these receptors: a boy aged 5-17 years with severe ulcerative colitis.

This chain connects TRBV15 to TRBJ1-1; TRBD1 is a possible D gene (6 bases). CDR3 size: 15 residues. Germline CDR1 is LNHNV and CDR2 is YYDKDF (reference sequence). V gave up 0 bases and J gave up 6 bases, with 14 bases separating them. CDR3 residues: CATSRDYTGSAEAFF. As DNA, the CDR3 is TGTGCCACCAGCAGAGATTATACAGGGTCGGCTGAAGCTTTCTTT.

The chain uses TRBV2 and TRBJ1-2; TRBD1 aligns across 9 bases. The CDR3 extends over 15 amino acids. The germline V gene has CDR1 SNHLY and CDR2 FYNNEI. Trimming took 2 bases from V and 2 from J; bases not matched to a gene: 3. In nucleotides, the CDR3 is TGTGCCAGCAGTGAAACGGGACAGGGAAACTATGGCTACACCTTC. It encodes CASSETGQGNYGYTF.

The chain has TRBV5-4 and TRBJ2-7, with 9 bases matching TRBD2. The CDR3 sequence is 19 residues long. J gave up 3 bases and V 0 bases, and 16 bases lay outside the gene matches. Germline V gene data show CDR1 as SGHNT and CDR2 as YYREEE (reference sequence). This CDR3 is CASSLGPPGGGAPFYEQYF. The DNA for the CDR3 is TGTGCCAGCAGCTTGGGGCCCCCCGGCGGGGGGGCCCCCTTCTACGAGCAGTACTTC.

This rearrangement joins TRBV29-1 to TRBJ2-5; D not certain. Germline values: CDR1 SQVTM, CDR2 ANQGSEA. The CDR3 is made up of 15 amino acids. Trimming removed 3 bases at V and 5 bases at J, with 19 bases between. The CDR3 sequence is CSVDGLGKSGETQYF. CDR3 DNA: TGCAGCGTTGACGGTTTAGGGAAGTCTGGGGAGACCCAGTACTTC.

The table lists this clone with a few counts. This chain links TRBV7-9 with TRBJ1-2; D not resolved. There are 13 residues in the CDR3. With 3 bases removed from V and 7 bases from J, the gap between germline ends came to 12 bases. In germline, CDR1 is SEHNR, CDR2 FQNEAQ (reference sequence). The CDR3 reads CASSFGPRGGYTF. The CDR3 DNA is TGTGCCAGCAGCTTTGGACCCCGGGGTGGCTACACCTTC.

The chain's CDR3 is CASSRAGGVGEQYF. The CDR3 nucleotides read TGTGCCAGCAGTCGCGCTGGGGGAGTAGGCGAGCAGTACTTC. The rearrangement links TRBV6-6 to TRBJ2-7, with D possibly being TRBD1 or TRBD2 (5 bases each). CDR3 length: 14 residues. Germline CDR1 MNHNY, CDR2 SVGAGI (reference sequence). Trimming left V 5 bases short and J 6 bases short, with 17 bases between.

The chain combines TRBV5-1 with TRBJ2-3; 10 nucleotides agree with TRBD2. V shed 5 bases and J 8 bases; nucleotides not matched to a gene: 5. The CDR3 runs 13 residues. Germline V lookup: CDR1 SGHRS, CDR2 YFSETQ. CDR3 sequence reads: CASRAGGQGTQYF. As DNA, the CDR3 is TGCGCCAGCAGAGCGGGGGGGCAAGGTACGCAGTATTTT.

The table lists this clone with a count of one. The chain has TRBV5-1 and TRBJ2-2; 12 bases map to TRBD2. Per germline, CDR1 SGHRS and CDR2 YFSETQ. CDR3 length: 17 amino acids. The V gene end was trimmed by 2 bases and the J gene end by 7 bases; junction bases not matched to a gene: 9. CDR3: CASSLSTGLAGGGELFF. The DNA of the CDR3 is TGCGCCAGCAGCTTATCTACGGGACTAGCGGGTGGCGGGGAGCTGTTTTTT.

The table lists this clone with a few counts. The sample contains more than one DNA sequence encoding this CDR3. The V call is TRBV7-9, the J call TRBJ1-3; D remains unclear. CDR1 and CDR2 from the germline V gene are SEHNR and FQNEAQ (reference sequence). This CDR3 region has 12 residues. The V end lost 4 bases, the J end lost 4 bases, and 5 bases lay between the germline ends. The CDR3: CASSSEGNTIYF. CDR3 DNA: TGTGCCAGCAGCTCAGAAGGAAACACCATATATTTT.

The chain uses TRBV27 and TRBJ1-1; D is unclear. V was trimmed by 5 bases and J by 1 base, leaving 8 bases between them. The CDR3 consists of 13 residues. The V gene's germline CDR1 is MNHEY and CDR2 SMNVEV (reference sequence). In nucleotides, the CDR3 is TGTGCCAGCAGTCTCAGAGAGAACACTGAAGCTTTCTTT. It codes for CASSLRENTEAFF.

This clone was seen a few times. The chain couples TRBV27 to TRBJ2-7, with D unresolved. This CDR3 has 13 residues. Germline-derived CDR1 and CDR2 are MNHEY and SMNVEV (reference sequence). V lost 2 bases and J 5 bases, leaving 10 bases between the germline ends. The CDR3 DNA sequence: TGTGCCAGCAGTTTAGGGTCGGTGCACGAGCAGTACTTC. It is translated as CASSLGSVHEQYF.

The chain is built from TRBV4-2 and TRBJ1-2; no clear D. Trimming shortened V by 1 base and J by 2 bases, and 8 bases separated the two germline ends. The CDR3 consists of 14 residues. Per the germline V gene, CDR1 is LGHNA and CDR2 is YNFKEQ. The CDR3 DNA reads TGTGCCAGCAGCCAAGTGAATGCCAACTATGGCTACACCTTC. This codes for CASSQVNANYGYTF.

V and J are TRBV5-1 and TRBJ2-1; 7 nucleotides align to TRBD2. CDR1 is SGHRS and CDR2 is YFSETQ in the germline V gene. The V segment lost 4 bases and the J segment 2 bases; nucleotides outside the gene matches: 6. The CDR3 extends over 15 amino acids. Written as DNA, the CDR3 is TGCGCCAGCAGCGCCAGCGGGGTGACCTACAATGAGCAGTTCTTC. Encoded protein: CASSASGVTYNEQFF.

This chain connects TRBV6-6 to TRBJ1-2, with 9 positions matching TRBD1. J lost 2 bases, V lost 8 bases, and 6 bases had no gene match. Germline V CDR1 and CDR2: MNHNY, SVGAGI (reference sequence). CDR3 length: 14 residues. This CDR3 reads CASRPGTGNYGYTF. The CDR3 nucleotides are TGTGCCAGCCGTCCCGGGACAGGGAACTATGGCTACACCTTC.

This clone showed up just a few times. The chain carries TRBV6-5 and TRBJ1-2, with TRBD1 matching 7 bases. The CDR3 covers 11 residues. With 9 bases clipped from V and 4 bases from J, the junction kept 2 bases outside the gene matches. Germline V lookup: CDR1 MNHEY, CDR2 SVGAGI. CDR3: CASGQAYGYTF. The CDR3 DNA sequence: TGTGCCAGTGGACAGGCCTATGGCTACACCTTC.

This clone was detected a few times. The CDR3 protein is CAWSTGRRNTIYF. In nucleotides, the CDR3 is TGTGCCTGGAGTACAGGGAGGCGAAACACCATATATTTT. This rearrangement joins TRBV30 to TRBJ1-3, with D perhaps matching TRBD1 (6 bases). This CDR3 is built from 13 residues. Between the trimmed V and J ends, which lost 2 bases and 5 bases, there was a span of 10 bases. CDR1 GTSNPN and CDR2 SVGIG come from the germline V gene (reference sequence).

CDR3 sequence: CASSAEVAPHNEQFF. The CDR3 nucleotides are TGTGCCAGCAGTGCCGAGGTAGCGCCACACAATGAGCAGTTCTTC. V is TRBV25-1 and J is TRBJ2-1, with D possibly matching TRBD2 (5 bases). Germline assignment: CDR1 MGHDK and CDR2 SYGVNS. The CDR3 extends over 15 amino acids. The V end lost 4 bases, the J end lost 5 bases, and 15 bases lay between the germline ends.

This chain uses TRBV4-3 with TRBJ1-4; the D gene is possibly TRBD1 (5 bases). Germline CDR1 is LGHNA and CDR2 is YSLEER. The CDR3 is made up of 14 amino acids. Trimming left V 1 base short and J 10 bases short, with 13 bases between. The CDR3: CASSQGQTGGKLFF. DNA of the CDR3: TGCGCCAGCAGCCAAGGACAGACGGGGGGAAAACTGTTTTTT.

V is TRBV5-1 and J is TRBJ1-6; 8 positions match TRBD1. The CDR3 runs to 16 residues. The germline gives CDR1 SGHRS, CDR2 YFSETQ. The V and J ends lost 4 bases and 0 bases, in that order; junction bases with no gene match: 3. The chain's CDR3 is CASSGGQASYNSPLHF. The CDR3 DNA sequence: TGCGCCAGCAGCGGGGGACAGGCCTCCTATAATTCACCCCTCCACTTT.

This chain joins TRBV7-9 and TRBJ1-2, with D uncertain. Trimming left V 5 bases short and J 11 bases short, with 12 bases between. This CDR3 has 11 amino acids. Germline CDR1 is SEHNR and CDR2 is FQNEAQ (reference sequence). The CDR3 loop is CASSAGFGYTF. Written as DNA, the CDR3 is TGTGCCAGCAGCGCCGGGTTTGGTTACACCTTC.

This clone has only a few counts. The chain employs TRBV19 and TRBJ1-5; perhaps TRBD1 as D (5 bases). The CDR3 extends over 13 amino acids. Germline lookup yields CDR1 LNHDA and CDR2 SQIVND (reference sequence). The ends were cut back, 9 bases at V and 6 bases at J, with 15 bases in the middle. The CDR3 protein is CASLPVGGQPQHF. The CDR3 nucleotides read TGTGCCAGCCTCCCGGTCGGGGGTCAGCCCCAGCATTTT. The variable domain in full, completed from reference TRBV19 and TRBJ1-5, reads DGGITQSPKYLFRKEGQNVTLSCEQNLNHDAMYWYRQDPGQGLRLIYYSQIVNDFQKGDIAEGYSVSREKKESFPLTVTSAQKNPTAFYLCASLPVGGQPQHFGDGTRLSIL.

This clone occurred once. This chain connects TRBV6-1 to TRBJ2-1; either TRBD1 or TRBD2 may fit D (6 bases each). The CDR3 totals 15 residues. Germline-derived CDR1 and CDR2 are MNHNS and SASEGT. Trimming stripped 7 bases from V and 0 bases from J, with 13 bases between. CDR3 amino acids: CASKGGLRSYNEQFF. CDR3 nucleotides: TGTGCCAGCAAGGGGGGACTCCGCTCCTACAATGAGCAGTTCTTC.